This TCR beta chain was captured in a study of radiotherapy plus CTLA-4 blockade in lung cancer. Study context: Objective responses were documented in over 15% of patients, with disease control in about 31%.

The V gene's germline CDR1 is MDHEN and CDR2 SYDVKM. V lost 8 bases and J lost 6, with 13 bases in between. The length of the CDR3 is 12 residues. Assay used: immunoSEQ multiplex PCR; TCRdb lists only in-frame clones, some missing. The sample consists of 50,000 to 60,000 clones, 70% to 85% of them appearing once. This chain connects TRBV28 to TRBJ1-2; D is possibly TRBD1 (6 bases). The receptor's source is a human donor with non-small cell lung cancer who had a complete response to radiotherapy plus ipilimumab. Sequences were derived from peripheral blood, sampled from a patient treated with radiotherapy plus ipilimumab. The CDR3 loop reads CASVGAIHGYTF. The CDR3, as DNA: TGTGCCAGCGTGGGGGCAATCCATGGCTACACCTTC.